This T cell receptor beta chain is drawn from a study of blood T cell repertoires in COVID-19 (dated by TCRdb to the early 2020s). Background for the entire study: Samples from collaborators originated in the United States, Italy and Spain and spanned both the acute and convalescent phases of COVID-19. The material from the prospective study consisted of cDNA or gDNA derived from T cells, B-cell-depleted T cells, or PBMCs. Where available, HLA class I and class II types were taken from metadata supplied by the sample provider and were not determined by assay-based typing. Subjects who had been exposed to COVID-19, were actively infected with it, or had recovered from it provided the deeply sampled blood TCRbeta repertoires that made up the dataset. Samples were obtained from the ongoing ImmuneRACE study (first 160 participants) and from some 1,200 subjects provided by 6 global collaborators. A de-identified subject ID, COVID-19 status, age in years and sex were almost always included in the sample metadata. The repertoires were released in a freely available public database meant as a resource for research on the immune response to SARS-CoV-2. General study outcomes and caveats: Clinical and demographic metadata were provided uncurated, with the amount varying by source and participant.

The collaborating institutions used their own protocols to collect whole blood in K2EDTA tubes. For TCRbeta analysis, collaborators shipped samples in one of three forms: frozen whole blood, isolated PBMCs, or DNA extracted from either of those sample types. The immunoSEQ Assay, a bias-controlled multiplex PCR, was used to amplify TCRbeta CDR3 regions from genomic DNA. The study's processing was this. Within the assay, amplification of reference gene primers was used to estimate how many nucleated cells each sample contained. Sequence reads were collapsed and filtered to measure the absolute abundance of every unique TCRbeta CDR3 rearrangement. Productive Simpson clonality was computed per sample as the square root of Simpson's diversity index over productive rearrangements. TCRdb retrieved this table from immuneACCESS and kept in-frame rearrangements only. Not all clones are present; in checked studies, unresolved V genes account for under half, and no reason is known for the remainder. For V, J and clone size, that table is used; D and trimming come from the DNA. The sample has hundreds of thousands of clones on record, about 80% of them singletons. The top ten constitute under 2% of the sample.

Regarding this clone: The clone's antigen remains unknown. No much larger clone exists at a distance of one base, and base qualities are not known.

The CDR3 spans 14 residues, from the cysteine through the phenylalanine. The entry retains the CDR3 DNA only, 42 bases that are in frame from base 1. According to the germline V gene, CDR1 reads SNHLY and CDR2 reads FYNNEI. The V end loses 7 bases and the J end loses 0 bases, and a stretch of 12 bases separates them. The sequenced material came from peripheral blood. This sequence uses TRBV2 and TRBJ1-1, with the D gene uncertain. This sequence originates from a woman of 80 years or more with acute or convalescent COVID-19. The sequence in DNA is TGTGCCAGCACTTCACGTCAGATGAACACTGAAGCTTTCTTT. Its protein is CASTSRQMNTEAFF.